A single T cell receptor beta chain is shown here with its context. The sample is drawn from a study of T cells in localized non-small cell lung cancer. This CDR3 region has 14 residues. V was trimmed by 3 bases and J by 0 bases, leaving 10 bases between them. The germline gives CDR1 SGHRS, CDR2 YFSETQ. Clones were read by immunoSEQ multiplex PCR, and TCRdb kept only the in-frame ones, dropping some. This table has over 50,000 clones, over 70% appearing once. The sequence came from a man aged 40 to 69 with stage III lung adenocarcinoma. V gene TRBV5-1 combines with J gene TRBJ2-7; the D gene is possibly TRBD1 (5 bases). The sample here was peripheral blood mononuclear cells, taken before any cancer treatment. The CDR3 here is CASSSPRDSYEQYF. DNA for the CDR3: TGCGCCAGCAGCTCTCCCAGGGACTCCTACGAGCAGTACTTC.